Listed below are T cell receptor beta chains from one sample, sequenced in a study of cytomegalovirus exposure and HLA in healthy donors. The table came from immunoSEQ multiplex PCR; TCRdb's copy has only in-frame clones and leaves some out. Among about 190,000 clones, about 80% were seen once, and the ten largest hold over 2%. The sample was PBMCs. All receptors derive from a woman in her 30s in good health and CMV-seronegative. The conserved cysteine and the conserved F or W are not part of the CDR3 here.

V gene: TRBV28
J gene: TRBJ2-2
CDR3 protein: ASRAAGVGTGELF

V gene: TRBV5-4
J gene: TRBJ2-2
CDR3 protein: ASSLPGESNTGELF

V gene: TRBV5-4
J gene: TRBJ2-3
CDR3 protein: ASSPGTSGRGTDTQY

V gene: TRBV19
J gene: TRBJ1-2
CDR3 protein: ASSSAGTGERYGYT

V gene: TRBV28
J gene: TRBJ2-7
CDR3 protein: ASSLTRLRVQY

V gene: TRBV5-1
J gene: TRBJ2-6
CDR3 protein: ASSVGLAGGTGANVLT

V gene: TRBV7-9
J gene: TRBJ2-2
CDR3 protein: ASGGRDTGELF

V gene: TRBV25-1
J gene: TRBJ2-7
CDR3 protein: ASRPPRGEQY

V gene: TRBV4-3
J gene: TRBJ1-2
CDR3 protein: ASSQGEGTHGYT

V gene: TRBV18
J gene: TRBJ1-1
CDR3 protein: ASSPQEGQAF

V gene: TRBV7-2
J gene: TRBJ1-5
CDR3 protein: ASSFPGQPQH

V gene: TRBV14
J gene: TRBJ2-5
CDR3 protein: ASSVGTFDGETQY

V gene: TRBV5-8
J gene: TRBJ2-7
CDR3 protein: ASRGLAENEQY

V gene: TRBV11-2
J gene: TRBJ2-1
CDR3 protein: ASSPPGLAGGGNEQF

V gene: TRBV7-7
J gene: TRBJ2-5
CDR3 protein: ASSWDPGGTQY

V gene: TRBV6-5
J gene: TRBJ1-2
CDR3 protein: ASRTGDGYT

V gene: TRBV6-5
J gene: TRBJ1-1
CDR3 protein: ASSEVRGNTEAF

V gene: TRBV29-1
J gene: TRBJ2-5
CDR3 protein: SVEGLGREPKETQY

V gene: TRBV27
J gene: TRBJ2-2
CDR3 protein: ASSPRGLGELF

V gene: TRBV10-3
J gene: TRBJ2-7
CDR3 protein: AISVGQGVDEQY

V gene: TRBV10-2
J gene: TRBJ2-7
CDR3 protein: ASSKPGQEIEQY

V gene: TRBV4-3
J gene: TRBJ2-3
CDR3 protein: ASSQESSGWAGHTQY

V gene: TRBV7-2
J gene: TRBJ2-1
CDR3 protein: ASSLWGSGTGGEQF

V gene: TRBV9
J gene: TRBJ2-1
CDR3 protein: ASSVEGGGANEQF

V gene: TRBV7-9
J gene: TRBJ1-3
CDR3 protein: ASSAGGAGNTIY

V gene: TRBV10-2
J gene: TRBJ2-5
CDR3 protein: ASSELQPGAQETQY

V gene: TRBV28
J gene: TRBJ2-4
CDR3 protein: ASVPGGVAKNIQY

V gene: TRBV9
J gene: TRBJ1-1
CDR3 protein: ASSVGWGLAMNTEAF

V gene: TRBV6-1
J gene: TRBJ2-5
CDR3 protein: ASSEDPGRETQY

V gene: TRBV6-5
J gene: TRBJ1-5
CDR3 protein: ASSWRFDSNQPQH

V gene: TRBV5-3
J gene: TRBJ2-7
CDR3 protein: ARSKQPGTSYEQY

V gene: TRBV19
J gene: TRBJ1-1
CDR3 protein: ASSAMRSMNTEAF

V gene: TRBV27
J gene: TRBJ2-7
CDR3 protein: ASSLQTTGTSGYEQY

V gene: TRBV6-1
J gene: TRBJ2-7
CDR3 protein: ASSETGAYEQY

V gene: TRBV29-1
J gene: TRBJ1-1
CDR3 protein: SVGQSNTEAF

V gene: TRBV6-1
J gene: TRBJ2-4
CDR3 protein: ASNSGSPNIQY

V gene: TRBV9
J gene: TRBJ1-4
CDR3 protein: ASSADRSTNEKLF

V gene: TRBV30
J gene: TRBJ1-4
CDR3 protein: AWSRQINEKLF

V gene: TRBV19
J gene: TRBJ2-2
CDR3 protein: ASSTSEAPGELF

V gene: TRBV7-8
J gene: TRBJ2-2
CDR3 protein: ASSLVGGGGRLF

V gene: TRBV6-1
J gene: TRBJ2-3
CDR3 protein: ASSETVRGGTDTQY

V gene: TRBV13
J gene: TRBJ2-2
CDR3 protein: ASSPREGLDTGELF

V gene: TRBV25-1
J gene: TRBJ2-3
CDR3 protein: ASRTGGTDTQY

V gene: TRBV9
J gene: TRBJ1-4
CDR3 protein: ASSVRLNEKLF

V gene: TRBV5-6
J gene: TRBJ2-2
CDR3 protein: ASSRTGAGELF

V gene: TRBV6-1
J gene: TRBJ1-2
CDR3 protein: ASSSWTGRGYT

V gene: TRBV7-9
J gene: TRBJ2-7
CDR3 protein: ASSYVAGGPGEQY

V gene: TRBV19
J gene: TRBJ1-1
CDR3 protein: ASKKRQDRTEAF